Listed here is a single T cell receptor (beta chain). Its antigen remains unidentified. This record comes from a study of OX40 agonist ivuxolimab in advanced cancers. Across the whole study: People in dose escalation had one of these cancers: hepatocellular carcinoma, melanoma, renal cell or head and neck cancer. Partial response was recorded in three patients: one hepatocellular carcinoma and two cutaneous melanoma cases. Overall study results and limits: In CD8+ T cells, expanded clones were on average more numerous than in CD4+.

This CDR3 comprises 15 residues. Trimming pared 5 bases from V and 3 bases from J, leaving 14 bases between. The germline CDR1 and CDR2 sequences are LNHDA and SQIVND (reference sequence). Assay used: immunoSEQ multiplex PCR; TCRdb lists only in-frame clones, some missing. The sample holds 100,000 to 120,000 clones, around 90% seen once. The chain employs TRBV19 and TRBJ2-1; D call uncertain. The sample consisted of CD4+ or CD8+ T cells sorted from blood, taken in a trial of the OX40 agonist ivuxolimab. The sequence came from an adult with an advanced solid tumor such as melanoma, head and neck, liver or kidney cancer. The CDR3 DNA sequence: TGTGCCAGTAGTGCCGGCTTCGGGTTCTACAATGAGCAGTTCTTC. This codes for CASSAGFGFYNEQFF.